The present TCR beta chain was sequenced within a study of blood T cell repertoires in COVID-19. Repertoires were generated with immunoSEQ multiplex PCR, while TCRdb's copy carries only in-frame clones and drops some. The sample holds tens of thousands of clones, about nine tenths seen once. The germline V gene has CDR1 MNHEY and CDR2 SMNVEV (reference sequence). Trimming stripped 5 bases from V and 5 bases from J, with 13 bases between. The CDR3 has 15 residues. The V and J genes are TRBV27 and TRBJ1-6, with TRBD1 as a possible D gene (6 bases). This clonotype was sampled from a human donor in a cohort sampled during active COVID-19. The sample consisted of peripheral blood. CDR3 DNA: TGTGCCAGCAGTATCAGACAGGCGGATAATTCACCCCTCCACTTT. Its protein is CASSIRQADNSPLHF.